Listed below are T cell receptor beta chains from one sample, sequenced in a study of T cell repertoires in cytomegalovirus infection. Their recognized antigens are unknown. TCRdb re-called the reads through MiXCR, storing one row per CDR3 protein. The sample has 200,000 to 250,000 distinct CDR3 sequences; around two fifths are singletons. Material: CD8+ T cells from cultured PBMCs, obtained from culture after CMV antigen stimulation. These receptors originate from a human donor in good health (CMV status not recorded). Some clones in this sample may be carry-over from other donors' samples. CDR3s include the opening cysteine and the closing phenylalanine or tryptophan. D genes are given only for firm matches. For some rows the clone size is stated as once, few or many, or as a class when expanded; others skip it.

TGCGCCAGCAGCTCCTCGGGCAATCAGCCCCAGCATTTT | CASSSSGNQPQHF | TRBV5-1 | many | TRBJ1-5 | -
TGTGCCAGCAGCTTAGAGGGACAGATCACAGATACGCAGTATTTT | CASSLEGQITDTQYF | TRBV7-6 | many | TRBJ2-3 | TRBD1
TGTGCCAGCAGTGAAGCCGTACAGGGGGCTAATCAGCCCCAGCATTTT | CASSEAVQGANQPQHF | TRBV27 | - | TRBJ1-5 | TRBD1
TGCGCCAGCAGCCTCCGACAGGGGGAATCCCCCAACTATGGCTACACCTTC | CASSLRQGESPNYGYTF | TRBV4-1 | - | TRBJ1-2 | TRBD1
TGCAGTGCCAAGACTAGCGGGAGGTATACAGATACGCAGTATTTT | CSAKTSGRYTDTQYF | TRBV20-1 | - | TRBJ2-3 | TRBD2
TGTGCCAGCAGCTCCGAGGTGCGAAACGCGAACACCGGGGAGCTGTTTTTT | CASSSEVRNANTGELFF | TRBV7-2 | - | TRBJ2-2 | -
TGTGCCAGCCAAGTTGGACTAGCGGGAGACACCGGGGAGCTGTTTTTT | CASQVGLAGDTGELFF | TRBV28 | - | TRBJ2-2 | TRBD2
TGCAGCGTTGAAGGCCGTGGAAGGACTAGCGGGGCCCAACCCTACGAGCAGTACTTC | CSVEGRGRTSGAQPYEQYF | TRBV29-1 | - | TRBJ2-7 | TRBD2
TGTGCCAGCAGCTACGGGACAGGGAGCACTGAAGCTTTCTTT | CASSYGTGSTEAFF | TRBV7-9 | - | TRBJ1-1 | TRBD1
TGTGCCAGCAGCTCAGAGGGACTAGCTGGGCAGACCCAGTACTTC | CASSSEGLAGQTQYF | TRBV7-2 | - | TRBJ2-5 | TRBD2
TGTGCCACCAGCTCAGGGACAGAAGAGACCCAGTACTTC | CATSSGTEETQYF | TRBV15 | - | TRBJ2-5 | TRBD1
TGTGCCAGCAGCTTCGCCGAGGGGGGGGGGTTCAATGAGCAGTTCTTC | CASSFAEGGGFNEQFF | TRBV7-6 | once | TRBJ2-1 | -
TGTGCCAGCACCCTAGAGCTAGAAGCGGGAAAGGCCGGGGAGCTGTTTTTT | CASTLELEAGKAGELFF | TRBV28 | once | TRBJ2-2 | TRBD2
TGTGCCTGGAGCCCCAGCGAGAACACTGAAGCTTTCTTT | CAWSPSENTEAFF | TRBV30 | few | TRBJ1-1 | -
TGCGCCAGCAGGGAGACAGGGATGAACACTGAAGCTTTCTTT | CASRETGMNTEAFF | TRBV5-1 | - | TRBJ1-1 | TRBD1
TGTGCCAGCCCCGGGGGGGCCGGTGAGGAAGATACGCAGTATTTT | CASPGGAGEEDTQYF | TRBV6-1 | few | TRBJ2-3 | TRBD2
TGTGCCAGCAGGAAAGGGACAGGGGGAGGGGGGGCCAACGTCCTGACTTTC | CASRKGTGGGGANVLTF | TRBV2 | - | TRBJ2-6 | TRBD1
TGCAGTGCTAGAGTTAGCGGCGGATTCGAGCAGTACTTC | CSARVSGGFEQYF | TRBV20-1 | - | TRBJ2-7 | -
TGTGCCAGCAGCTTACCTCCGAACACTGAAGCTTTCTTT | CASSLPPNTEAFF | TRBV7-2 | few | TRBJ1-1 | -
TGTGCCAGCAGTTACGGAGGGTTGGGCGAGCAGTACTTC | CASSYGGLGEQYF | TRBV6-5 | - | TRBJ2-7 | -
TGTGCCAGCAGCTTACCCGGTCCGGGACAGGGGGGACACTATGGCTACACCTTC | CASSLPGPGQGGHYGYTF | TRBV7-9 | few | TRBJ1-2 | TRBD1
TGCAGTGCTAGACAGCGGGAGAGGGTCGAGCAGTTCTTC | CSARQRERVEQFF | TRBV20-1 | - | TRBJ2-1 | TRBD2
TGTGCCAGCAGTATAACCGGAGGGACCGGGGAGCTGTTTTTT | CASSITGGTGELFF | TRBV6-8 | - | TRBJ2-2 | -
TGTGCCAGCAGCTTGGACAGGGATAACACCGGGGAGCTGTTTTTT | CASSLDRDNTGELFF | TRBV7-9 | many | TRBJ2-2 | TRBD1
TGTGCCAGCAGCTTACCGGGAGATACGCAGTATTTT | CASSLPGDTQYF | TRBV7-8 | many | TRBJ2-3 | -
TGTGCCAGCAGCCAAGATGGAGTGGTTTCTGATCAGCCCCAGCATTTT | CASSQDGVVSDQPQHF | TRBV4-2 | - | TRBJ1-5 | -
TGTGCCAGCAGAGATCTTAGGACAGCGAACACCGGGGAGCTGTTTTTT | CASRDLRTANTGELFF | TRBV27 | few | TRBJ2-2 | -
TGTGCCAGCAGTTCCACCGGGGGCGAGACCAACTTC | CASSSTGGETNF | TRBV6-5 | - | TRBJ1-2 | -
TGTGCCAGCAGTTATGAGGAGGGGACTAGGGAGCAGTACTTC | CASSYEEGTREQYF | TRBV12-3/TRBV12-4 | - | TRBJ2-7 | TRBD2
TGTGCCACCAGTGATTTGTCCGGAGTCCCAGATACGCAGTATTTT | CATSDLSGVPDTQYF | TRBV24-1 | - | TRBJ2-3 | -
TGTGCCAGAAGTTACGGTTGGGACAGCAATTCACCCCTCCACTTT | CARSYGWDSNSPLHF | TRBV6-1 | - | TRBJ1-6 | TRBD1
TGTGCCAGCAGTTTAGGACAGGGCGTTGGTTCACCCCTCCACTTT | CASSLGQGVGSPLHF | TRBV27 | once | TRBJ1-6 | TRBD1
TGTGCCAGCAGCCCCGAGGGGCGGGGTCAAGAGACCCAGTACTTC | CASSPEGRGQETQYF | TRBV5-4 | many | TRBJ2-5 | -
TGTGCCAGCAGTGCAGGGGGCTCCTACGAGCAGTACTTC | CASSAGGSYEQYF | TRBV27 | few | TRBJ2-7 | TRBD1
TGTGCCAGCAGCTTAAGACAGGGAATTTACGATGAGCAGTTCTTC | CASSLRQGIYDEQFF | TRBV7-3 | many | TRBJ2-1 | TRBD1
TGTGCCAGCAGTTTCCGGCCTGAAAAACTGTTTTTT | CASSFRPEKLFF | TRBV12-3/TRBV12-4 | - | TRBJ1-4 | -
TGTGCCAGTAGCACCCCCTTAAGCGGGGGTGCTAGCGGGTCTATCTCCTACGAGCAGTACTTC | CASSTPLSGGASGSISYEQYF | TRBV19 | - | TRBJ2-7 | TRBD2
TGTGCCAGCTCGGGCGCGGCACCCTACGAGCAGTACTTC | CASSGAAPYEQYF | TRBV7-8 | few | TRBJ2-7 | -
TGTGCCAGTAGCCGACTAGCGGGGAGCGAGACCCAGTACTTC | CASSRLAGSETQYF | TRBV19 | - | TRBJ2-5 | TRBD2
TGTGCCAGCACCCCTGGGGCGGGAACAAGGGACAATGAGCAGTTCTTC | CASTPGAGTRDNEQFF | TRBV28 | few | TRBJ2-1 | -
TGTGCCAGCAGCTTCGGGACTAGCGGGACCGGGGAGCTGTTTTTT | CASSFGTSGTGELFF | TRBV7-3 | few | TRBJ2-2 | TRBD2
TGTGCCAGCAGTCCGGGACAAGACTACGAGCAGTACTTC | CASSPGQDYEQYF | TRBV27 | few | TRBJ2-7 | -
TGTGCCAGCAGCTCCTTATCGGACGGGATCTACGAGCAGTACTTC | CASSSLSDGIYEQYF | TRBV7-4 | - | TRBJ2-7 | -